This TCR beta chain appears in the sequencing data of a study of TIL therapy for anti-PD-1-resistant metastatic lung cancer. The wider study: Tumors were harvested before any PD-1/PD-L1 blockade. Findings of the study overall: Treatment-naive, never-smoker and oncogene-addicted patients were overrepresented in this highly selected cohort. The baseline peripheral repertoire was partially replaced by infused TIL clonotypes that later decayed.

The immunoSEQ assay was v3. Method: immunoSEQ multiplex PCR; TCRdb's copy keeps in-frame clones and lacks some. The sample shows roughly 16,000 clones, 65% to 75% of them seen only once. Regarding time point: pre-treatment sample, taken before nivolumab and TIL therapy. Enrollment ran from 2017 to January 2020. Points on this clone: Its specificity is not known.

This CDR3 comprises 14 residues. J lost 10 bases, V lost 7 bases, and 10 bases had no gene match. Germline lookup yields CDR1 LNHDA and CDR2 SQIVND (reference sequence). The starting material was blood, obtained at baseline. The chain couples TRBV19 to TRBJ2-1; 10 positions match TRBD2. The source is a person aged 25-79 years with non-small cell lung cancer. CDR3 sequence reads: CASTTGLAGAEQFF. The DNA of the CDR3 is TGTGCCAGTACTACCGGGCTAGCGGGGGCAGAGCAGTTCTTC.